The table lists the clone carrying this T cell receptor (beta chain) with a few counts. The antigen remains unidentified. TCR beta VDJ and CDR3 profiling used genomic DNA as template. TCRdb re-called the reads through MiXCR, storing one row per CDR3 protein. This repertoire shows approximately 98,000 distinct CDR3 sequences, around 50% found once; its top ten account for 25% to 35%. The sample comes from a study of CD8+CD57+ T cells in acquired aplastic anemia. V dropped 6 bases and J dropped 4; count of bases not matched to a gene: 13. This CDR3 comprises 16 residues. Looked up from germline, CDR1 is SNHLY and CDR2 is FYNNEI. Overall study findings and caveats: Patients and healthy controls showed no significant CD8+ Simpson's diversity difference. Around 30 sequences, all CD8+ CDR3, were shared between patients and controls.

Material: sorted CD4+, CD8+, or CD8+CD57+ T cells (not recorded which) from PBMCs. The V call is TRBV2, the J call TRBJ2-5, with 8 positions matching TRBD2. The sequence was collected from a human donor in good health, serving as a control. Here the CDR3 reads CASRGGGLAGSETQYF. For the CDR3, the DNA is TGTGCCAGCAGGGGAGGGGGGCTAGCGGGCTCAGAGACCCAGTACTTC.